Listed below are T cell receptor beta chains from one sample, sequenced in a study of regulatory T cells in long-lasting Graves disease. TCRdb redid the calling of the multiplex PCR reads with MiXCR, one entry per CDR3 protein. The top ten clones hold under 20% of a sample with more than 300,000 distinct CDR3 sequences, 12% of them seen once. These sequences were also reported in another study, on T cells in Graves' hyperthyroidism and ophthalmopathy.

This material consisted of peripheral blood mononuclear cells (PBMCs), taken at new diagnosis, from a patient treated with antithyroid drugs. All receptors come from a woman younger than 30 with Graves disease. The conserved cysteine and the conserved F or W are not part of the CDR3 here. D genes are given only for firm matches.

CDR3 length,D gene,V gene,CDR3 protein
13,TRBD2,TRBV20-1,SASALAGPWNEQF
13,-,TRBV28,ASSTWTPGAFEQY
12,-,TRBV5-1,ASSSFTHTGELF
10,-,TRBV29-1,SFREGGTEAF
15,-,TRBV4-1,ASSQGLHLRSNQPQH
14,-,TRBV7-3,ASSLMGQGREETQY
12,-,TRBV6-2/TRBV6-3,ASSYRGRLYEQY
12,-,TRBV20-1,SARGSEVTDTQY
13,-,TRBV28,ASSSGGEYTGELF
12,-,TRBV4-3,ASSQGKDTDTQY
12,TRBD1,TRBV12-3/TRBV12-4,ASSRQGYYNEQF
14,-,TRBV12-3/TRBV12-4,ASSLKVGADNQPQH
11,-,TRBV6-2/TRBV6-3,ASRIRGDTEAF
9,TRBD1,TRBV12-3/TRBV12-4,ASSLTGEHT
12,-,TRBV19,ASSMGPGTETQY
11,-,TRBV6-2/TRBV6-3,ASSFGPNTEAF
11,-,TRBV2,ASSHVSNQPQH
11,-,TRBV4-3,ASSQNSKDTQY
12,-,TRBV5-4,ASSWGVKDTEAF
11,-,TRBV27,ASCRQDSYEQY
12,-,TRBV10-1,ASSERTSSYEQY
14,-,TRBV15,ATSSGQIYGNTEAF
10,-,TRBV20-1,SALRDSGEQF
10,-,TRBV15,ATSLDRYGYT
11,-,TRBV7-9,ASSLDLSYGYT
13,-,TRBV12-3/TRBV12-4,ASSPASTVQETQY
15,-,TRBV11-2,ASSLAGTLKSNSPLH
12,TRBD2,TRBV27,ASSLGLARYEQY
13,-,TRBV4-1,ASSQEGVTSYGYT
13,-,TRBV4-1,ASSQAQQVNEKLF
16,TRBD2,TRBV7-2,ASSLVGLAGAYTDTQY
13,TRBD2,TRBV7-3,ASSLSLADGNEQF
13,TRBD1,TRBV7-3,ASSLTETGFDGYT
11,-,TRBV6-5,ASSYSEWAWAF
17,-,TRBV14,ASSQVGASVAINTGELF
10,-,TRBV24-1,ATSDQNTEAF
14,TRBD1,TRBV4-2,ASTSSPGQDNNEQF